The rows below give T cell receptor beta chains drawn from one sample of a study of blood T cell repertoires in COVID-19. Measured with immunoSEQ multiplex PCR; TCRdb has only the in-frame clones, and not every one. The table has roughly 42,000 clones, roughly 85% seen once. Material: peripheral blood. The origin of the receptors is a man between 60 and 75 years old with acute or convalescent COVID-19. Both conserved end residues are part of each CDR3. Each record gives: clone size, V gene, D gene, J gene, CDR3 DNA, CDR3 protein. D genes are given only for firm matches. For some rows the clone size is stated as once, few or many, or as a class when expanded; others skip it.

abundance: .
v_gene: TRBV7-2
d_gene: TRBD1
j_gene: TRBJ1-2
CDR3nt: TGTGCCAGCAGCCCCAAGGACAGGGGGCCACCCAACTATGGCTACACCTTC
CDR3aa: CASSPKDRGPPNYGYTF

abundance: .
v_gene: TRBV18
d_gene: .
j_gene: TRBJ2-1
CDR3nt: TGTGCCAGCTCACCTTTCCAGGGGAATAACAATGAGCAGTTCTTC
CDR3aa: CASSPFQGNNNEQFF

abundance: .
v_gene: TRBV3-1/TRBV3-2
d_gene: TRBD2
j_gene: TRBJ2-5
CDR3nt: TGTGCCAGCAGCCAAGATCCAGCGGGGGGGCAGGAGACCCAGTACTTC
CDR3aa: CASSQDPAGGQETQYF

abundance: once
v_gene: TRBV3-1/TRBV3-2
d_gene: .
j_gene: TRBJ1-1
CDR3nt: TGTGCCAGCAGCCAACGGGTCAGAACTGAAGCTTTCTTT
CDR3aa: CASSQRVRTEAFF

abundance: .
v_gene: TRBV5-1
d_gene: TRBD1
j_gene: TRBJ2-2
CDR3nt: TGCGCCAGCAGCCCTCGGACAGGGGGATACACCGGGGAGCTGTTTTTT
CDR3aa: CASSPRTGGYTGELFF

abundance: .
v_gene: TRBV12-3/TRBV12-4
d_gene: .
j_gene: TRBJ2-7
CDR3nt: TGTGCCAGCAGTTCCACCCAGAGGTACGAGCAGTACTTC
CDR3aa: CASSSTQRYEQYF

abundance: once
v_gene: TRBV23-1
d_gene: .
j_gene: TRBJ1-5
CDR3nt: TGCGCCAGCAGCCTCCCGCCCCAAACACACAATCAGCCCCAGCATTTT
CDR3aa: CASSLPPQTHNQPQHF

abundance: once
v_gene: TRBV29-1
d_gene: .
j_gene: TRBJ2-7
CDR3nt: TGCAGCGTTGAAGAACCAGACTCCTACGAGCAGTACTTC
CDR3aa: CSVEEPDSYEQYF

abundance: .
v_gene: TRBV30
d_gene: TRBD1
j_gene: TRBJ1-1
CDR3nt: TGTGCCTGGACTGGACAGGTGAACACTGAAGCTTTCTTT
CDR3aa: CAWTGQVNTEAFF

abundance: .
v_gene: TRBV29-1
d_gene: .
j_gene: TRBJ1-4
CDR3nt: TGCAGCGTTGTCGTCGACTATGAAAAACTGTTTTTT
CDR3aa: CSVVVDYEKLFF

abundance: .
v_gene: TRBV11-3
d_gene: TRBD1
j_gene: TRBJ2-3
CDR3nt: TGTGCCAGCAGCCCCGGACAGGGCGACACAGATACGCAGTATTTT
CDR3aa: CASSPGQGDTDTQYF

abundance: .
v_gene: TRBV30
d_gene: .
j_gene: TRBJ1-2
CDR3nt: TGTGCCTGGAGTGTACGACTCTTACAAACCTATGGCTACACCTTC
CDR3aa: CAWSVRLLQTYGYTF

abundance: .
v_gene: TRBV4-2
d_gene: TRBD1
j_gene: TRBJ2-1
CDR3nt: TGTGCCAGCAGCCAAGAGGCGTCGACAGGGGGGCAGTTCTTC
CDR3aa: CASSQEASTGGQFF